Below are 11 T cell receptor beta chains sequenced from a single sample in a study of blood T cell repertoires in COVID-19. Generated by immunoSEQ multiplex PCR, the TCRdb table keeps only in-frame clones and is missing some. The sample lists approximately 200,000 clones, around 82% occurring once. The sequenced material came from peripheral blood. All receptors derive from a woman under 40 who had recovered from COVID-19.

The J gene is TRBJ2-5, the V gene TRBV7-9; a possible D gene is TRBD2 (6 bases). Trimming removed 5 bases at V and 7 bases at J, with 20 bases between. The CDR3 loop spans 15 amino acids. Per germline, CDR1 SEHNR and CDR2 FQNEAQ (reference sequence). The DNA for the CDR3 is TGTGCCAGCAGCAACCACGGGACTCTAGGAGGGACCCAGTACTTC. Its translation: CASSNHGTLGGTQYF. Based on the CDR3 plus reference TRBV7-9 and TRBJ2-5, the full variable domain is DTGVSQNPRHKITKRGQNVTFRCDPISEHNRLYWYRQTLGQGPEFLTYFQNEAQLEKSRLLSDRFSAERPKGSFSTLEIQRTEQGDSAMYLCASSNHGTLGGTQYFGPGTRLLVL.

The genes are TRBV2 and TRBJ2-2, with a weak D call TRBD2 (7 bases). This CDR3 is 14 amino acids long. V was cut by 8 bases and J by 4 bases, with 14 bases left in between. From germline, CDR1 is SNHLY and CDR2 FYNNEI. CDR3 region: CASLGGGLTGELFF. CDR3 sequence (DNA): TGTGCCAGCCTAGGGGGAGGGCTCACCGGGGAGCTGTTTTTT.

The chain has TRBV19 and TRBJ2-7; the D is unclear. Germline loops: CDR1 LNHDA, CDR2 SQIVND (reference sequence). V gave up 3 bases and J gave up 3 bases, with 15 bases separating them. The CDR3 is 15 amino acids. The CDR3 spells CASSIYGDSLYEQYF. The CDR3 nucleotides read TGTGCCAGTAGTATTTACGGTGATAGCCTCTACGAGCAGTACTTC.

The rearrangement joins TRBV5-1 to TRBJ1-2, with 10 bases aligning to TRBD1. V lost 0 bases and J lost 6; bases outside the gene matches: 5. The germline gives CDR1 SGHRS, CDR2 YFSETQ. The CDR3 covers 15 residues. DNA for the CDR3: TGCGCCAGCAGCTTGGATGGGACAGGGGAAAATGGCTACACCTTC. It yields the protein CASSLDGTGENGYTF.

This chain connects TRBV2 to TRBJ2-7; 7 bases fit TRBD2. Germline CDR1 is SNHLY and CDR2 is FYNNEI. This CDR3 has 14 amino acids. Trimming removed 4 bases from V and 3 bases from J; junction bases left unmatched: 6. The CDR3 DNA follows: TGTGCCAGCAGTGTACGCGGGAGTAGCTACGAGCAGTACTTC. It codes for CASSVRGSSYEQYF.

The chain joins TRBV2 to TRBJ2-1; 8 bases map to TRBD2. Unmatched junction bases numbered 6, after V lost 4 bases and J lost 7 bases. This CDR3 is 14 amino acids long. CDR1 and CDR2 (germline): SNHLY, FYNNEI. CDR3 sequence (DNA): TGTGCCAGCAGTGGACTCGGGGGGGGGAATGAGCAGTTCTTC. Its translation: CASSGLGGGNEQFF.

The rearrangement uses TRBV19 and TRBJ2-3, with D maybe TRBD2 (5 bases). Per germline, CDR1 LNHDA and CDR2 SQIVND (reference sequence). The V and J ends lost 5 bases and 0 bases respectively, with 15 bases between them. CDR3 length equals 16 residues. CDR3 protein: CASSVSGRASTDTQYF. The CDR3 DNA sequence: TGTGCCAGTAGTGTAAGTGGGCGGGCCAGCACAGATACGCAGTATTTT. Combining the CDR3 with reference TRBV19 and TRBJ2-3 gives the whole variable domain DGGITQSPKYLFRKEGQNVTLSCEQNLNHDAMYWYRQDPGQGLRLIYYSQIVNDFQKGDIAEGYSVSREKKESFPLTVTSAQKNPTAFYLCASSVSGRASTDTQYFGPGTRLTVL.

To note about this clone: The junction differs from germline at one of its ends, possibly a read error. The rearrangement joins TRBV10-1 to TRBJ1-6, with a tentative D call TRBD1 (6 bases). The CDR3 is 13 residues long. Germline V gene sequence: CDR1 WNHNN, CDR2 SYGVQD (reference sequence). CDR3 nucleotide sequence: TGCACCAGCAGTGAGCAGGGGAATTCACCCCTCCACTTT. This encodes CTSSEQGNSPLHF.

The rearrangement uses TRBV9 and TRBJ1-3, with 8 bases matching TRBD1. The V gene end was trimmed by 0 bases and the J gene end by 4 bases; junction bases not matched to a gene: 3. CDR1 SGDLS and CDR2 YYNGEE come from the germline V gene. The CDR3 contains 15 residues. CDR3 sequence: CASSVGTGHGNTIYF. DNA for the CDR3: TGTGCCAGCAGCGTAGGGACAGGGCACGGAAACACCATATATTTT.

This clone was detected only a few times. The chain employs TRBV10-3 and TRBJ1-3, with 8 positions matching TRBD1. The CDR3 totals 14 residues. The germline gives CDR1 ENHRY, CDR2 SYGVKD. Losses at the gene ends were 5 bases for V and 6 bases for J; bases not matched to a gene: 6. CDR3 in DNA: TGTGCCATCAGTAAAACAGGGGGGGAAAACACCATATATTTT. This translates into CAISKTGGENTIYF.

J is TRBJ2-7 and V is TRBV20-1; D gene unclear. The CDR3 spans 10 residues. V was shortened by 3 bases and J by 3 bases, with 3 bases between the two germline ends. Germline lookup yields CDR1 DFQATT and CDR2 SNEGSKA (reference sequence). The CDR3, as DNA: TGCAGTGCTAGCGGCTACGAGCAGTACTTC. It encodes CSASGYEQYF.